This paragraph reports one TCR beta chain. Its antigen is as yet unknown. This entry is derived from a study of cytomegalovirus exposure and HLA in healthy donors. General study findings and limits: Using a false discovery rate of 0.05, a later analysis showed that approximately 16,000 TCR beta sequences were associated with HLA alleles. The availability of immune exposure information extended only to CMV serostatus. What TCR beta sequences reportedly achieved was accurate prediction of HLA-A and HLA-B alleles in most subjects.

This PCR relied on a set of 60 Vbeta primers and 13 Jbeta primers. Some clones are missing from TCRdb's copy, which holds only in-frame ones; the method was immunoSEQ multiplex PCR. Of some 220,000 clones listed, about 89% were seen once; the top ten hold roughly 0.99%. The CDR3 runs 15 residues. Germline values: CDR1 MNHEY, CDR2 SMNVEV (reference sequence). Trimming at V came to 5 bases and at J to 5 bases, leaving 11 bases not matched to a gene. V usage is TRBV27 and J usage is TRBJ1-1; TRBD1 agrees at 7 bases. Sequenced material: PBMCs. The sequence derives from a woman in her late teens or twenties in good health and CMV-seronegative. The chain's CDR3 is CASSPLRDSVTEAFF. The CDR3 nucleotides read TGTGCCAGCAGTCCTCTTAGGGACAGTGTGACTGAAGCTTTCTTT.